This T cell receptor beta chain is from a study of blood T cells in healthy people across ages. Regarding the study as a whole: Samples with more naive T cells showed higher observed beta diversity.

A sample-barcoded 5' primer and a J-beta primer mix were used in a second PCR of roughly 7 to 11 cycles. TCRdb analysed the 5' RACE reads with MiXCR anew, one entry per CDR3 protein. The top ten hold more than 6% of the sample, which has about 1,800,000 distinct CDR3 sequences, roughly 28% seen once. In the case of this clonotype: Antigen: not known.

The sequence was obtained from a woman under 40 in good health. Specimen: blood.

The DNA of the CDR3 is TGCAGTGCTAGAAGGACGGTGAACACTGAAGCTTTCTTT. Its protein product is CSARRTVNTEAFF. The chain combines TRBV20-1 with TRBJ1-1; D not resolved. CDR3 length: 13 residues. Germline V gene lookup returns CDR1 DFQATT and CDR2 SNEGSKA (reference sequence). The germline V and J ends were trimmed by 2 bases and 0 bases, with 7 bases remaining between them.